Listed here are 16 T cell receptor beta chains from one sample, sequenced in a study of blood T cell repertoires in COVID-19. This table comes from immunoSEQ multiplex PCR, and its TCRdb copy is limited to in-frame clones, with some not included. Of approximately 380,000 clones listed, approximately 90% are singletons. Specimen: PBMCs or T cells enriched from blood (not recorded which). These receptors originate from a woman aged 40 to 50 who had been exposed to COVID-19.

The rearrangement links TRBV7-9 to TRBJ2-2, with TRBD1 as a possible D gene (6 bases). The CDR3 has 16 residues. The germline V and J ends were trimmed by 6 bases and 1 base, with 15 bases remaining between them. In germline, CDR1 is SEHNR, CDR2 FQNEAQ (reference sequence). CDR3 region: CASSPPMTGNTGELFF. Written as DNA, the CDR3 is TGTGCCAGCAGTCCTCCTATGACAGGGAACACCGGGGAGCTGTTTTTT.

V gene TRBV5-4 combines with J gene TRBJ2-3; maybe TRBD2 (5 bases). Trimming shortened V by 3 bases and J by 5 bases, and 10 bases separated the two germline ends. This CDR3 has 13 amino acids. CDR1 SGHNT and CDR2 YYREEE come from the germline V gene (reference sequence). The CDR3 sequence: CASSSTGRDTQYF. The CDR3 nucleotides are TGTGCCAGCAGCTCAACTGGGAGAGATACGCAGTATTTT.

V gene TRBV5-6 combines with J gene TRBJ2-2; 11 nucleotides line up with TRBD1. CDR1 and CDR2 (germline): SGHDT, YYEEEE. The CDR3 is made up of 16 amino acids. V dropped 3 bases and J dropped 3; count of bases not matched to a gene: 4. The CDR3 nucleotides read TGTGCCAGCAGCTCGGACAGGGGGCGGTACACCGGGGAGCTGTTTTTT. Amino acids: CASSSDRGRYTGELFF.

This clone is a singleton in its sample. The CDR3 nucleotides are TGCGCCAGCATGTCTAGCGGCTACAATGAGCAGTTCTTC. Residues: CASMSSGYNEQFF. The chain combines TRBV5-1 with TRBJ2-1; 7 nucleotides agree with TRBD2. The CDR3 loop spans 13 amino acids. V lost 6 bases to trimming and J lost 3 bases; unmatched junction nucleotides: 3. In germline, CDR1 is SGHRS, CDR2 YFSETQ.

The chain recombines TRBV18 with TRBJ1-1; D is unresolved. The V end lost 4 bases, the J end lost 2 bases, and 5 bases lay between the germline ends. Germline V gives CDR1 KGHSH, CDR2 LQKENI. This CDR3 contains 12 residues. The chain's CDR3 is CASSHYNTEAFF. The CDR3 DNA sequence: TGTGCCAGCTCACACTACAACACTGAAGCTTTCTTT. The whole variable domain, filled in from reference TRBV18 and TRBJ1-1, reads NAGVMQNPRHLVRRRGQEARLRCSPMKGHSHVYWYRQLPEEGLKFMVYLQKENIIDESGMPKERFSAEFPKEGPSILRIQQVVRGDSAAYFCASSHYNTEAFFGQGTRLTVV.

The chain employs TRBV5-4 and TRBJ2-3; no clear D. CDR3 length: 11 residues. CDR1 is SGHNT, CDR2 YYREEE, per germline (reference sequence). Trimming removed 0 bases at V and 9 bases at J, with 5 bases between. As DNA, the CDR3 is TGTGCCAGCAGCTTGGGTCGGACGCAGTATTTT. Protein: CASSLGRTQYF.

The CDR3 spells CASSPETEAFF. Here the CDR3 DNA reads TGTGCCAGCAGTCCAGAAACTGAAGCTTTCTTT. This chain links TRBV12-3 or TRBV12-4 with TRBJ1-1, with no clear D. Trimming took off 5 bases at V and 5 bases at J, with 6 bases between the two ends. The CDR3 runs 11 residues.

The gene calls are TRBV5-5 and TRBJ1-5; D uncertain. Germline CDR1 and CDR2: SGHKS and YYEKEE (reference sequence). Trimming removed 4 bases from V and 3 bases from J, with 20 bases in between. This CDR3 comprises 17 residues. Here the CDR3 DNA reads TGTGCCAGCAGCCCCGCTCCGGGAGGTGGGAACAATCAGCCCCAGCATTTT. It specifies CASSPAPGGGNNQPQHF. The full variable domain, rest sourced from reference TRBV5-5 and TRBJ1-5, is DAGVTQSPTHLIKTRGQQVTLRCSPISGHKSVSWYQQVLGQGPQFIFQYYEKEERGRGNFPDRFSARQFPNYSSELNVNALLLGDSALYLCASSPAPGGGNNQPQHFGDGTRLSIL.

The genes are TRBV5-6 and TRBJ1-1; TRBD1 matches 8 bases. This CDR3 spans 14 amino acids. Germline V lookup: CDR1 SGHDT, CDR2 YYEEEE. J lost 3 bases, V lost 2 bases, and 3 bases had no gene match. The CDR3 is CASSFSGQDTEAFF. The CDR3 bases are TGTGCCAGCAGCTTTTCGGGACAGGACACTGAAGCTTTCTTT.

V usage is TRBV5-4 and J usage is TRBJ1-4; perhaps TRBD1 as D (6 bases). V lost 0 bases and J 4 bases, leaving 10 bases between the germline ends. The CDR3 is made up of 15 amino acids. Germline CDR1 SGHNT, CDR2 YYREEE (reference sequence). CDR3 region: CASSLEAGDNEKLFF. CDR3 nucleotides: TGTGCCAGCAGCTTGGAGGCAGGGGATAATGAAAAACTGTTTTTT.

The rearrangement uses TRBV9 and TRBJ2-1; D might be TRBD1 (5 bases). The ends were cut back, 4 bases at V and 0 bases at J, with 11 bases in the middle. Looked up from germline, CDR1 is SGDLS and CDR2 is YYNGEE. The CDR3 runs 15 residues. CDR3 nucleotide sequence: TGTGCCAGCAGCAAGACAGTGTACTCCTACAATGAGCAGTTCTTC. Its translation is CASSKTVYSYNEQFF.

The gene calls are TRBV19 and TRBJ1-2, with D possibly matching TRBD1 (5 bases). CDR1 LNHDA and CDR2 SQIVND come from the germline V gene (reference sequence). V lost 7 bases and J lost 0, with 12 bases in between. The CDR3 is 14 residues long. The CDR3 DNA follows: TGTGCCAGTAATGGCGGGGGGACTAACTATGGCTACACCTTC. As protein: CASNGGGTNYGYTF.

The chain recombines TRBV6-6 with TRBJ2-7; D is possibly TRBD1 (7 bases). This CDR3 is built from 12 residues. The ends were cut back, 10 bases at V and 4 bases at J, with 14 bases in the middle. CDR1 is MNHNY and CDR2 is SVGAGI in the germline V gene (reference sequence). The CDR3 protein is CATLTGTYEQYF. The CDR3 region has the DNA TGTGCCACCCTGACAGGGACTTACGAGCAGTACTTC.

In its sample, this clone was seen once. The V and J genes are TRBV5-5 and TRBJ2-5; TRBD1 matches 10 bases. The CDR3 is 15 amino acids. Germline V gene data show CDR1 as SGHKS and CDR2 as YYEKEE (reference sequence). J lost 5 bases, V lost 1 base, and 5 bases had no gene match. As DNA, the CDR3 is TGTGCCAGCAGCTTGTCGACAGGGGGCATGGAGACCCAGTACTTC. Its translation is CASSLSTGGMETQYF.

This sequence joins TRBV23-1 and TRBJ1-6; TRBD1 matches 8 bases. TRBV23-1 belongs to the ORF category, with a function that is uncertain. The CDR3 contains 20 residues. The V and J ends lost 3 bases and 0 bases, in that order; junction bases with no gene match: 13. CDR3: CASSHAGGRALSSYNSPLHF. The CDR3 DNA sequence: TGCGCCAGCAGTCACGCAGGGGGCCGTGCCCTGAGCTCCTATAATTCACCCCTCCACTTT.

V and J are TRBV30 and TRBJ1-3, with 11 nucleotides matching TRBD1. CDR1 and CDR2 from the germline V gene are GTSNPN and SVGIG (reference sequence). The J segment lost 6 bases and the V segment lost 7 bases, leaving 2 bases of the junction unmatched. The CDR3 sequence is 12 residues long. The CDR3 here is CALDRGPNTIYF. The CDR3 DNA is TGTGCCTTGGACAGGGGGCCAAACACCATATATTTT.